This passage covers 21 T cell receptor beta chains from one sample sequenced in a study of blood T cells in healthy people across ages. Alongside a J-beta primer mix, a sample-barcoded 5' primer served in a second PCR lasting roughly 6 to 12 cycles. In TCRdb, the 5' RACE reads were re-called with MiXCR into one record per CDR3 protein. The sample shows 850,000 or so distinct CDR3 sequences, 29% of them seen only once. Sequenced input: blood. The receptor set was obtained from a woman aged 80 or older in good health.

The gene calls are TRBV3-1 and TRBJ1-2; D perhaps matches TRBD1 (5 bases). The CDR3 has 15 residues. Germline CDR1 is LGHDT and CDR2 is YNNKEL (reference sequence). Trimming stripped 4 bases from V and 8 bases from J, with 20 bases between. DNA for the CDR3: TGTGCCAGCAGCCCTAGAGGGACTACGGGGAAAGGCTACACCTTC. Its protein product is CASSPRGTTGKGYTF.

This clonotype was recorded at least ten times. The chain carries TRBV7-2 and TRBJ2-7, with D perhaps TRBD2 (6 bases). CDR3 length: 16 amino acids. Germline assignment: CDR1 SGHTA and CDR2 FQGNSA. The germline V and J ends were trimmed by 7 bases and 5 bases, with 24 bases remaining between them. CDR3 nucleotides: TGTGCCAGCACCACCCTTTCGCGCGGGGTCGGGAACGAGCAGTACTTC. Amino acids: CASTTLSRGVGNEQYF.

About this clonotype itself: This clone may be a read error of a much larger clone one base away. The DNA for the CDR3 is TGTACCAGCAGCACAACAGGGAGCTCCTACAATGAGCAGTTCTTC. This sequence encodes CTSSTTGSSYNEQFF. The chain links TRBV5-5 to TRBJ2-1; weak D call: TRBD1 (6 bases). This CDR3 has 15 residues. Germline CDR1 reads SGHKS; CDR2 reads YYEKEE (reference sequence).

The J gene is TRBJ2-1, the V gene TRBV5-1, with D possibly matching TRBD1 (6 bases). CDR3 size: 16 residues. Trimming cost V 4 bases and J 7 bases, with 21 bases left between them. Germline CDR1 and CDR2: SGHRS and YFSETQ. The CDR3 here is CASSPKTQGNWNEQFF. CDR3 in DNA: TGCGCCAGCAGCCCCAAAACCCAGGGGAATTGGAATGAGCAGTTCTTC.

This clonotype was seen more than once but under ten times. This chain joins TRBV7-6 and TRBJ1-1; 8 positions match TRBD1. Germline CDR1 and CDR2: SGHVS and FNYEAQ. The CDR3 has 16 amino acids. V lost 3 bases and J lost 1; bases outside the gene matches: 7. CDR3 nucleotides: TGTGCCAGCAGCTTCAGGCAGGGGGCTCCGAACACTGAAGCTTTCTTT. It yields the protein CASSFRQGAPNTEAFF.

Comment on this clonotype: A much larger clone differs by one base, so this may be a read error. The gene calls are TRBV4-3 and TRBJ1-2, with unresolved D. The CDR3 is made up of 13 amino acids. Trimming pared 3 bases from V and 7 bases from J, leaving 12 bases between. The germline V gene encodes CDR1 LGHNA and CDR2 YSLEER. The CDR3 DNA reads as TGCGCCAGCAGCCACGATACACGTGGTGGCTACACCTTC. Amino acid sequence: CASSHDTRGGYTF.

V is TRBV27 and J is TRBJ1-4; no clear D gene. This CDR3 is 15 amino acids long. The V gene's germline CDR1 is MNHEY and CDR2 SMNVEV (reference sequence). Between the trimmed V and J ends, which lost 2 bases and 3 bases, there was a span of 10 bases. Here the CDR3 reads CASSLEGLANEKLFF. The CDR3 DNA reads TGTGCCAGCAGTTTAGAGGGTTTAGCTAATGAAAAACTGTTTTTT. Variable domain in full (rest from reference TRBV27 and TRBJ1-4): EAQVTQNPRYLITVTGKKLTVTCSQNMNHEYMSWYRQDPGLGLRQIYYSMNVEVTDKGDVPEGYKVSRKEKRNFPLILESPSPNQTSLYFCASSLEGLANEKLFFGSGTQLSVL.

This clonotype was counted many times. The chain couples TRBV3-1 to TRBJ1-2; D is unresolved. This CDR3 has 14 residues. Looked up from germline, CDR1 is LGHDT and CDR2 is YNNKEL (reference sequence). Trimming took off 4 bases at V and 2 bases at J, with 11 bases between the two ends. The CDR3 DNA follows: TGTGCCAGCAGCCCTCGGGGAGGAAACTATGGCTACACCTTC. Translated: CASSPRGGNYGYTF.

This clonotype turned up a few times. The chain employs TRBV5-1 and TRBJ2-5, with 9 bases aligning to TRBD2. J was trimmed by 3 bases and V by 6 bases; bases with no gene match: 9. Germline assignment: CDR1 SGHRS and CDR2 YFSETQ. The CDR3 covers 15 residues. CDR3 amino acids: CASNSRGGAEETQYF. The CDR3 nucleotides are TGCGCCAGCAACTCACGCGGGGGGGCTGAAGAGACCCAGTACTTC.

This clonotype was seen at least ten times. The chain uses TRBV29-1 and TRBJ1-1; no definite D call. With 4 bases removed from V and 1 base from J, the gap between germline ends came to 7 bases. This CDR3 has 12 amino acids. CDR1 is SQVTM and CDR2 is ANQGSEA in the germline V gene. The CDR3: CSVVKSNTEAFF. The CDR3 nucleotides are TGCAGCGTTGTCAAATCGAACACTGAAGCTTTCTTT.

This clonotype was seen ten or more times. The chain employs TRBV9 and TRBJ2-1; D unclear. From germline, CDR1 is SGDLS and CDR2 YYNGEE. Trimming took off 3 bases at V and 0 bases at J, with 7 bases between the two ends. CDR3 length equals 14 residues. The CDR3, as DNA: TGTGCCAGCAGCGGAAAGAGCTCCTACAATGAGCAGTTCTTC. Its translation: CASSGKSSYNEQFF.

This clonotype has at least ten counts. This chain connects TRBV9 to TRBJ2-3, with D perhaps TRBD1 or TRBD2 (5 bases each). V was shortened by 0 bases and J by 2 bases, with 13 bases between the two germline ends. There are 16 residues in the CDR3. Germline loops: CDR1 SGDLS, CDR2 YYNGEE. CDR3 coding DNA: TGTGCCAGCAGCGTAGCAGTTGGGGGTTACACAGATACGCAGTATTTT. Protein: CASSVAVGGYTDTQYF.

This clonotype has ten or more counts. The chain is built from TRBV20-1 and TRBJ2-7; perhaps D is TRBD1 or TRBD2 (5 bases each). Germline CDR1 and CDR2: DFQATT and SNEGSKA (reference sequence). The CDR3 has 14 residues. V lost 0 bases and J 0 bases, leaving 9 bases between the germline ends. Here the CDR3 reads CSARDMGPSYEQYF. In nucleotides, the CDR3 is TGCAGTGCTAGAGATATGGGACCCTCCTACGAGCAGTACTTC.

Ten or more counts support this clonotype. The gene calls are TRBV29-1 and TRBJ2-6, with 10 bases matching TRBD1. The V segment lost 6 bases and the J segment 4 bases; nucleotides outside the gene matches: 3. Germline V CDR1 and CDR2: SQVTM, ANQGSEA. The CDR3 loop spans 14 amino acids. The CDR3 reads CSVGTGAGANVLTF. As DNA, the CDR3 is TGCAGCGTAGGGACAGGGGCCGGGGCCAACGTCCTGACTTTC.

The rearrangement links TRBV14 to TRBJ1-1; D gene unclear. CDR1 is SGHDN, CDR2 FVKESK, per germline. The CDR3 runs 19 residues. The ends were cut back, 1 base at V and 0 bases at J, with 21 bases in the middle. In DNA, the CDR3 is TGTGCCAGCAGCCAAGTATTTGCCGGGTATTCGAGGATGAACACTGAAGCTTTCTTT. Its translation: CASSQVFAGYSRMNTEAFF.

For this clonotype: Its ends do not fully match the called genes, so a read error is possible. The rearrangement links TRBV28 to TRBJ2-7, with 13 bases aligning to TRBD2. The CDR3 runs 15 residues. CDR1 and CDR2 (germline): MDHEN, SYDVKM. CDR3 region: CASSYTSGGDYERYF. Written as DNA, the CDR3 is TGTGCCAGCAGTTACACTAGCGGGGGGGACTACGAGCGGTACTTC.

The chain has TRBV19 and TRBJ2-7; 7 nucleotides match TRBD1. The CDR3 has 14 amino acids. The germline V gene has CDR1 LNHDA and CDR2 SQIVND (reference sequence). With V trimmed by 9 bases and J by 2 bases, 10 bases remained unmatched. CDR3 sequence reads: CASTSTTGPYEQYF. The CDR3 coding sequence is TGTGCCAGCACCAGTACGACAGGGCCCTACGAGCAGTACTTC. The full variable domain, rest sourced from reference TRBV19 and TRBJ2-7, is DGGITQSPKYLFRKEGQNVTLSCEQNLNHDAMYWYRQDPGQGLRLIYYSQIVNDFQKGDIAEGYSVSREKKESFPLTVTSAQKNPTAFYLCASTSTTGPYEQYFGPGTRLTVT.

This clonotype has more than one count but fewer than ten. A much bigger clone sits one base away, suggesting this may be a read error. The chain employs TRBV7-7 and TRBJ2-1; D is perhaps TRBD2 (5 bases). The V gene's germline CDR1 is SSHAT and CDR2 FNYEAQ (reference sequence). The CDR3 contains 15 residues. CDR3 sequence: CASSKRGAGNNEQFF. The CDR3 DNA reads as TGTGCTAGCAGCAAACGGGGAGCAGGTAACAATGAGCAGTTCTTC.

The sample holds many counts of this clonotype. V usage is TRBV18 and J usage is TRBJ1-5, with D possibly matching TRBD1 (6 bases). The CDR3 is made up of 14 amino acids. V lost 1 base to trimming and J lost 7 bases, with 11 bases between them. Per germline, CDR1 KGHSH and CDR2 LQKENI. Here the CDR3 reads CASSPLQGNQPQHF. The CDR3 DNA follows: TGTGCCAGCTCACCACTCCAGGGGAACCAGCCCCAGCATTTT.

Remarks on this clonotype: A read error may be the cause here, since a much bigger clone is one base away. V and J are TRBV7-9 and TRBJ1-1; possibly TRBD1 for D (6 bases). CDR3 length: 16 residues. The ends were cut back, 0 bases at V and 1 base at J, with 12 bases in the middle. Germline lookup yields CDR1 SEHNR and CDR2 FQNEAQ (reference sequence). The CDR3: CASSLAGGRRNTEAFF. CDR3 nucleotide sequence: TGTGCCAGCAGCTTAGCCGGGGGGCGACGGAACACTGAAGCTTTCTTT. Based on the CDR3 plus reference TRBV7-9 and TRBJ1-1, the full variable domain is DTGVSQNPRHKITKRGQNVTFRCDPISEHNRLYWYRQTLGQGPEFLTYFQNEAQLEKSRLLSDRFSAERPKGSFSTLEIQRTEQGDSAMYLCASSLAGGRRNTEAFFGQGTRLTVV.

As regards this clonotype: A much more abundant neighbour one base away suggests this may be a read error. V gene TRBV12-5 combines with J gene TRBJ2-5; the D gene is possibly TRBD1 (5 bases). Germline V gene lookup returns CDR1 LGHNT and CDR2 FRNRAP. The V end was cut by 0 bases, the J end by 11 bases, with 22 bases between. The CDR3 sequence is 16 residues long. CDR3 amino acids: CASGLVRLGQDNEQYF. Written as DNA, the CDR3 is TGTGCTAGTGGTTTGGTACGTTTGGGGCAAGACAATGAGCAGTACTTC.